Shown below are 30 T cell receptor beta chains from a single sample sequenced in a study of blood T cells in healthy people across ages. Combining a sample-barcoded 5' primer with a J-beta primer mix, a second PCR ran for 7 to 11 cycles. Each CDR3 protein is one row after TCRdb ran MiXCR on the 5' RACE reads. The sample consists of around 820,000 distinct CDR3 sequences, 20% to 25% of them appearing once. The same specimen was also included in a second study, on T cells of mothers and their children.

Sequencing used blood. The receptor source for this set is a boy aged 5-17 years in good health.

This clonotype was seen a handful of times. A read error is likely, as this CDR3 ends without the conserved phenylalanine or tryptophan. This chain joins TRBV20-1 and TRBJ2-4, with 9 bases fitting TRBD1. The J segment lost 1 base and the V segment lost 6 bases, leaving 4 bases of the junction unmatched. The germline gives CDR1 DFQATT, CDR2 SNEGSKA (reference sequence). CDR3 length equals 14 residues. This CDR3 reads CSAGGQGAKNIQYL. As DNA, the CDR3 is TGCAGTGCGGGGGGACAGGGTGCCAAAAACATTCAGTACCTC.

This clonotype came up a few times. This chain's CDR3 is CASSLGQVRYEAFF. The CDR3 DNA reads TGTGCCAGCAGCTTAGGACAGGTTAGATATGAAGCTTTCTTT. The chain employs TRBV7-2 and TRBJ1-1; D is perhaps TRBD1 (6 bases). Germline values: CDR1 SGHTA, CDR2 FQGNSA. With 1 base removed from V and 7 bases from J, the gap between germline ends came to 13 bases. The CDR3 has 14 residues.

CDR3 loop: CASTPGDWVTQYF. CDR3 DNA sequence: TGTGCCAGCACCCCTGGTGATTGGGTGACCCAGTACTTC. The J gene is TRBJ2-5, the V gene TRBV25-1; D unclear. There are 13 residues in the CDR3. Trimming removed 7 bases from V and 7 bases from J, with 16 bases in between. Germline-derived CDR1 and CDR2 are MGHDK and SYGVNS.

In its sample, this clonotype was seen a few times. The chain recombines TRBV6-1 with TRBJ1-6; the D is unclear. Germline V CDR1 and CDR2: MNHNS, SASEGT. V was trimmed by 0 bases and J by 7 bases, leaving 4 bases between them. This CDR3 is 13 amino acids long. In DNA, the CDR3 is TGTGCCAGCAGTGAAGCGCGGAATTCACCCCTCCACTTT. This codes for CASSEARNSPLHF.

The chain couples TRBV28 to TRBJ1-3; D may be TRBD1 (6 bases). Germline V CDR1 and CDR2: MDHEN, SYDVKM. The CDR3 runs 14 residues. The V and J ends lost 6 bases and 3 bases respectively, with 12 bases between them. In DNA form, the CDR3 reads TGTGCCAGCAGCGGACAGCCAATTGGAAACACCATATATTTT. Translated, it gives CASSGQPIGNTIYF.

The chain has TRBV5-1 and TRBJ1-1, with D possibly TRBD1 on 5 matching bases. CDR1 and CDR2 (germline): SGHRS, YFSETQ. V was pared by 7 bases and J by 2 bases, with 15 bases between. The CDR3 covers 14 residues. CDR3 residues: CASGWGDRNTEAFF. CDR3 bases: TGCGCCAGCGGATGGGGTGACAGAAACACTGAAGCTTTCTTT.

The rearrangement links TRBV9 to TRBJ1-6; D remains unclear. CDR3 length: 15 amino acids. Per the germline V gene, CDR1 is SGDLS and CDR2 is YYNGEE. Trimming removed 0 bases at V and 5 bases at J, with 9 bases between. CDR3 DNA sequence: TGTGCCAGCAGCGTAGCGGTCGCGGATAATTCACCCCTCCACTTT. As protein: CASSVAVADNSPLHF.

This chain uses TRBV28 with TRBJ2-3, with TRBD2 identical over 8 bases. The CDR3 runs 15 residues. After removal of 4 bases from V and 1 base from J, the junction contained 4 bases not matched to a gene. Looked up from germline, CDR1 is MDHEN and CDR2 is SYDVKM. DNA for the CDR3: TGTGCCAGCAGTTCCCAGACTAGCGGCACAGATACGCAGTATTTT. Amino acid sequence: CASSSQTSGTDTQYF.

The J gene is TRBJ2-3, the V gene TRBV7-9, with TRBD2 matching over 7 bases. After removal of 5 bases from V and 2 bases from J, the junction contained 19 bases not matched to a gene. Germline-derived CDR1 and CDR2 are SEHNR and FQNEAQ (reference sequence). The CDR3 runs 19 residues. The CDR3 DNA reads TGTGCCAGCAGCCGCCTAGGCCAGCGGGGAGGCCTTTACACAGATACGCAGTATTTT. Its translation is CASSRLGQRGGLYTDTQYF.

This chain links TRBV20-1 with TRBJ2-7, with TRBD1 matching 7 bases. The J segment lost 3 bases and the V segment lost 2 bases, leaving 7 bases of the junction unmatched. From germline, CDR1 is DFQATT and CDR2 SNEGSKA (reference sequence). There are 14 residues in the CDR3. CDR3 DNA sequence: TGCAGTGCTAGAATCCGGGACAGACTCTACGAGCAGTACTTC. Its protein product is CSARIRDRLYEQYF.

V gene TRBV20-1 combines with J gene TRBJ2-5, with D possibly TRBD1 on 5 matching bases. The CDR3 consists of 11 residues. V was trimmed by 5 bases and J by 5 bases, leaving 9 bases between them. Germline CDR1 DFQATT, CDR2 SNEGSKA (reference sequence). CDR3 sequence: CSAGADETQYF. CDR3 bases: TGCAGTGCTGGGGCGGATGAGACCCAGTACTTC.

The chain carries TRBV5-6 and TRBJ2-6, with TRBD1 matching over 9 bases. From germline, CDR1 is SGHDT and CDR2 YYEEEE. Trimming at V came to 4 bases and at J to 1 base, leaving 9 bases not matched to a gene. CDR3 length: 18 residues. The CDR3 sequence is CASSTGDRAKSGANVLTF. Written as DNA, the CDR3 is TGTGCCAGCAGCACAGGGGACAGGGCAAAGTCTGGGGCCAACGTCCTGACTTTC.

This chain connects TRBV20-1 to TRBJ2-5; D perhaps matches TRBD2 (5 bases). Trimming pared 5 bases from V and 11 bases from J, leaving 18 bases between. Germline CDR1 reads DFQATT; CDR2 reads SNEGSKA (reference sequence). The CDR3 has 12 residues. CDR3 in DNA: TGCAGTGCTGGCGGCGAGAGGTGGGAGCAGTACTTC. It encodes CSAGGERWEQYF.

This sequence joins TRBV5-1 and TRBJ2-5; 8 positions match TRBD1. Trimming cost V 4 bases and J 2 bases; bases outside gene matches: 10. Germline loops: CDR1 SGHRS, CDR2 YFSETQ. The CDR3 is 16 residues long. This CDR3 reads CASSKGQVGGQETQYF. The DNA for the CDR3 is TGCGCCAGCAGCAAGGGACAGGTGGGGGGTCAAGAGACCCAGTACTTC.

This clonotype showed up just a few times. This chain joins TRBV14 and TRBJ1-1; no firm D call. Germline lookup yields CDR1 SGHDN and CDR2 FVKESK. There are 14 residues in the CDR3. Deletions cut 1 base from V and 3 bases from J, with 9 bases between. The CDR3 coding sequence is TGTGCCAGCAGCCAAGTGGTTGGGGACACTGAAGCTTTCTTT. It codes for CASSQVVGDTEAFF.

This clonotype has a handful of counts. This chain uses TRBV3-1 with TRBJ1-4; D is unresolved. The CDR3 spans 15 residues. V was pared by 1 base and J by 4 bases, with 10 bases between. Germline CDR1 and CDR2: LGHDT and YNNKEL (reference sequence). The CDR3, as DNA: TGTGCCAGCAGCCAAGGGCAGGCGTTTAATGAAAAACTGTTTTTT. Its translation is CASSQGQAFNEKLFF.

The chain employs TRBV7-3 and TRBJ2-3, with D maybe TRBD2 (6 bases). CDR3 size: 14 residues. Between the trimmed V and J ends, which lost 4 bases and 5 bases, there was a span of 13 bases. Germline CDR1 SGHTA, CDR2 FQGTGA. The CDR3 region has the DNA TGTGCCAGCAGCTCCGGAGGGTTGGGAGATACGCAGTATTTT. Translating gives CASSSGGLGDTQYF.

This clonotype turned up a few times. Here the CDR3 reads CASSWTSGRLYEQYF. CDR3 DNA: TGTGCCAGCAGCTGGACTAGCGGGAGGCTTTACGAGCAGTACTTC. This rearrangement joins TRBV7-9 to TRBJ2-7; TRBD2 matches 14 bases. This CDR3 has 15 amino acids. Germline CDR1 and CDR2: SEHNR and FQNEAQ (reference sequence). J was trimmed by 4 bases and V by 4 bases; bases with no gene match: 3. Using reference TRBV7-9 and TRBJ2-7 for the parts outside the CDR3, the full variable domain is DTGVSQNPRHKITKRGQNVTFRCDPISEHNRLYWYRQTLGQGPEFLTYFQNEAQLEKSRLLSDRFSAERPKGSFSTLEIQRTEQGDSAMYLCASSWTSGRLYEQYFGPGTRLTVT.

Of note for this clonotype: One junction end does not reproduce the germline sequence, and a read error may be involved. The J gene is TRBJ2-7, the V gene TRBV7-7; tentatively, D is TRBD2 (6 bases). The CDR3 contains 13 residues. Germline CDR1 is SSHAT and CDR2 is FNYEAQ (reference sequence). This CDR3 reads CASSLGPSGEQYF. The CDR3 DNA reads TGTGCTAGCAGCTTAGGCCCGAGCGGGGAGCAGTACTTC.

The table lists this clonotype with many counts. This CDR3 is CASSFKDMNTEAFF. The CDR3 coding sequence is TGCGCCAGCAGCTTCAAGGACATGAACACTGAAGCTTTCTTT. The rearrangement uses TRBV5-1 and TRBJ1-1; a weak D match, TRBD1 (5 bases). The CDR3 covers 14 residues. Trimming left V 2 bases short and J 0 bases short, with 8 bases between. CDR1 is SGHRS, CDR2 YFSETQ, per germline.

This sequence joins TRBV6-2 or TRBV6-3 and TRBJ2-5; TRBD2 matches at 9 bases. Unmatched junction bases numbered 12, after V lost 2 bases and J lost 5 bases. Per the germline V gene, CDR1 is MNHEY and CDR2 is SVGEGT. The CDR3 consists of 17 residues. The chain's CDR3 is CASSYPADHTSGETQYF. The DNA of the CDR3 is TGTGCCAGCAGTTACCCGGCGGATCATACTAGCGGGGAGACCCAGTACTTC.

The rearrangement joins TRBV6-5 to TRBJ2-7; 11 nucleotides match TRBD2. Germline CDR1 reads MNHEY; CDR2 reads SVGAGI. This CDR3 region has 18 residues. V lost 2 bases and J lost 2; bases outside the gene matches: 11. CDR3 DNA sequence: TGTGCCAGCAGTTACGGGCTAGCGGGAGGACGAGCGACCTACGAGCAGTACTTC. Translated, it gives CASSYGLAGGRATYEQYF.

The chain combines TRBV6-2 or TRBV6-3 with TRBJ2-3; 7 nucleotides align to TRBD2. This CDR3 contains 16 residues. The J segment lost 2 bases and the V segment lost 6 bases, leaving 11 bases of the junction unmatched. Germline CDR1 and CDR2: MNHEY and SVGEGT. CDR3 protein: CASSSTSALNTDTQYF. In DNA, the CDR3 is TGTGCCAGCAGCTCTACTAGCGCATTGAACACAGATACGCAGTATTTT.

J is TRBJ2-6 and V is TRBV18; D tentatively reads TRBD1 or TRBD2 (5 bases each). The germline V gene has CDR1 KGHSH and CDR2 LQKENI. V was shortened by 2 bases and J by 2 bases, with 16 bases between the two germline ends. The CDR3 consists of 18 residues. For the CDR3, the DNA is TGTGCCAGCTCACCATTGCCTGGGGACCGCACTGGGGCCAACGTCCTGACTTTC. It yields the protein CASSPLPGDRTGANVLTF. Together with reference TRBV18 and TRBJ2-6, the CDR3 gives the full variable domain: NAGVMQNPRHLVRRRGQEARLRCSPMKGHSHVYWYRQLPEEGLKFMVYLQKENIIDESGMPKERFSAEFPKEGPSILRIQQVVRGDSAAYFCASSPLPGDRTGANVLTFGAGSRLTVL.

This chain's CDR3 is CATSYATAYEQYF. In DNA form, the CDR3 reads TGTGCCACCAGCTATGCGACAGCCTACGAGCAGTACTTC. The J gene is TRBJ2-7, the V gene TRBV15; D is possibly TRBD1 (5 bases). The CDR3 has 13 amino acids. V gave up 5 bases and J gave up 2 bases, with 10 bases separating them. CDR1 and CDR2 from the germline V gene are LNHNV and YYDKDF (reference sequence).

This clonotype appeared a few times. J is TRBJ2-5 and V is TRBV20-1; 8 nucleotides agree with TRBD2. V gave up 5 bases and J gave up 2 bases; unmatched junction bases: 7. The CDR3 sequence is 14 residues long. Germline lookup yields CDR1 DFQATT and CDR2 SNEGSKA (reference sequence). The CDR3 loop is CSARSGSMQETQYF. The CDR3 DNA follows: TGCAGTGCTCGAAGCGGGAGCATGCAAGAGACCCAGTACTTC.

This clonotype appeared a few times. CDR3 region: CASSQDIAGNYGYTF. The DNA for the CDR3 is TGTGCCAGCAGCCAAGATATTGCAGGGAACTATGGCTACACCTTC. The rearrangement uses TRBV14 and TRBJ1-2; the D gene is possibly TRBD1 (5 bases). CDR1 is SGHDN, CDR2 FVKESK, per germline. The CDR3 totals 15 residues. The V and J ends lost 0 bases and 2 bases respectively, with 10 bases between them. Full variable domain (remainder filled in from reference TRBV14 and TRBJ1-2): EAGVTQFPSHSVIEKGQTVTLRCDPISGHDNLYWYRRVMGKEIKFLLHFVKESKQDESGMPNNRFLAERTGGTYSTLKVQPAELEDSGVYFCASSQDIAGNYGYTFGSGTRLTVV.

The rearrangement uses TRBV4-1 and TRBJ2-7; D is perhaps TRBD2 (7 bases). Germline CDR1 reads MGHRA; CDR2 reads YSYEKL. Trimming removed 0 bases from V and 4 bases from J, with 16 bases in between. The CDR3 has 16 amino acids. CDR3 in amino acids: CASSQDRGAKGYEQYF. DNA of the CDR3: TGCGCCAGCAGCCAAGATCGGGGGGCTAAAGGGTACGAGCAGTACTTC.

The table lists this clonotype with a few counts. The V gene is TRBV18, the J gene TRBJ2-5; possibly TRBD2 for D (5 bases). This CDR3 region has 16 residues. Germline assignment: CDR1 KGHSH and CDR2 LQKENI. V lost 1 base and J lost 4, with 16 bases in between. This chain's CDR3 is CASSPLEDFLRETQYF. CDR3 nucleotides: TGTGCCAGCTCACCACTAGAGGACTTCCTGCGAGAGACCCAGTACTTC.

The chain couples TRBV4-1 to TRBJ1-6, with a possible D match to TRBD1 (6 bases). The CDR3 contains 14 residues. The germline V and J ends were trimmed by 1 base and 10 bases, with 11 bases remaining between them. Germline CDR1 and CDR2: MGHRA and YSYEKL. CDR3 amino acids: CASSQGGGLSPLHF. DNA of the CDR3: TGCGCCAGCAGCCAAGGCGGGGGGCTCTCACCCCTCCACTTT.